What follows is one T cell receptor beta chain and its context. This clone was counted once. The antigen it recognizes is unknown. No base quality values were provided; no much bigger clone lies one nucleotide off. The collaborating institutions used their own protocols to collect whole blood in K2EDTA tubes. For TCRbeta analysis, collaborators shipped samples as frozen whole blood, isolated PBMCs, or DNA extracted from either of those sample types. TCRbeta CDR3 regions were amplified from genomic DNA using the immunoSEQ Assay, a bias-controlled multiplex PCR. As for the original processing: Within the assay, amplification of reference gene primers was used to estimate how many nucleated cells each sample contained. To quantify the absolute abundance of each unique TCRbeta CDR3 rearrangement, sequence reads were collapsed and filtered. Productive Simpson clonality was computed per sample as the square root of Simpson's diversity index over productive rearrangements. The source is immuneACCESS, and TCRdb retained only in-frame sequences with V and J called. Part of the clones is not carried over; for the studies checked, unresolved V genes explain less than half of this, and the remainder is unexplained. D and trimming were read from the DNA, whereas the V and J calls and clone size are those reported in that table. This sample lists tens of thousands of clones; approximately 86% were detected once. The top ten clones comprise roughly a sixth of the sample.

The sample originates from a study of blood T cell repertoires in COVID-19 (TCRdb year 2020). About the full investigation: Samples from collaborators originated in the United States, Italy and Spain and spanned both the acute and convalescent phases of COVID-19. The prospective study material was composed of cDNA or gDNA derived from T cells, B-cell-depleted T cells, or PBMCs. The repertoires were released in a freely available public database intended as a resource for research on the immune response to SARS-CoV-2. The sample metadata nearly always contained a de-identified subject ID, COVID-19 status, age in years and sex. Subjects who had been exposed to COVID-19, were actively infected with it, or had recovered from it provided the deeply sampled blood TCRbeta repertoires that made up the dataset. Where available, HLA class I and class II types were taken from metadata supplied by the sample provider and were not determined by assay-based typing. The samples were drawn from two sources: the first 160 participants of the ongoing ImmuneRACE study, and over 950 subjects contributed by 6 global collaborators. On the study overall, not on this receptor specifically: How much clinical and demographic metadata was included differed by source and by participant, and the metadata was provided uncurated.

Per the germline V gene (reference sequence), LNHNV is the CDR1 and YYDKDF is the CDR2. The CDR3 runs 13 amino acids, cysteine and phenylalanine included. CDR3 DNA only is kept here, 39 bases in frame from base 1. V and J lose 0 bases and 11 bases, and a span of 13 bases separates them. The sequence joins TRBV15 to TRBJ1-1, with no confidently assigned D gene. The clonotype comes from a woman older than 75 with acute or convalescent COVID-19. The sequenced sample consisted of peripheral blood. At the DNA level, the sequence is TGTGCCACCAGCAGAGATCCAACTCTGTCGGCTTTCTTT. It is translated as CATSRDPTLSAFF.